These T cell receptor beta chains were read from a single sample in a study of glioma-infiltrating T cells. TCRdb itself ran the multiplex PCR reads through MiXCR, one entry per CDR3 protein. Among approximately 120,000 distinct CDR3 sequences, 20% to 25% were seen once, and the ten largest hold 35%. The material sequenced was glioma tissue, nonneoplastic brain tissue, or PBMCs (not recorded which). The receptor source for this set is a human donor with low-grade glioma or glioblastoma, undergoing nonglioma brain surgery, or in good health (not recorded which). CDR3s include the opening cysteine and the closing phenylalanine or tryptophan. The D gene is left open where the match is weak. Not every row has a clone size; where given, it reads once, few, many or a size class.

>.|TRBV20-1|many|TRBJ1-2
TGCAGTGCTAGACCCCCAGGGAACTATGGCTACACCTTC
CSARPPGNYGYTF
>TRBD2|TRBV15|many|TRBJ2-1
TGTGCCACCAGACCCGCTAGCGGGAGGGGGTACAATGAGCAGTTCTTC
CATRPASGRGYNEQFF
>.|TRBV20-1|many|TRBJ2-1
TGCAGTGCTAGAACTAAGACAGCGAACTCCTACAATGAGCAGTTCTTC
CSARTKTANSYNEQFF
>.|TRBV20-1|many|TRBJ2-1
TGCAGTGCTAGAGAGCCCCTTGGGACGGTAAACAATGAGCAGTTCTTC
CSAREPLGTVNNEQFF
>.|TRBV5-1|many|TRBJ1-1
TGCGCCAGCAGCCGATCGACGGGGTACACTGAAGCTTTCTTT
CASSRSTGYTEAFF
>.|TRBV2|.|TRBJ2-1
TGTGCCAGCGCCGCCGTTCGGGGGGCTTACAATGAGCAGTTCTTC
CASAAVRGAYNEQFF
>TRBD1|TRBV7-9|.|TRBJ2-7
TGTGCCAGCAGCTTCGTGAGGGGGCCAAGTTACGAGCAGTACTTC
CASSFVRGPSYEQYF
>.|TRBV9|.|TRBJ2-1
TGTGCCAGCAGCGTAGCTAATAGGGGAAATGAGCAGTTCTTC
CASSVANRGNEQFF
>.|TRBV4-2|many|TRBJ2-5
TGTGCCAGCAGCCAAGATTTCGTGACGGGAACCTTTCAGAGTGTCCAGTACTTC
CASSQDFVTGTFQSVQYF
>.|TRBV2|many|TRBJ1-4
TGTGCCAGCAGGGAGGAGACTGCGGAAAAACTGTTTTTT
CASREETAEKLFF
>.|TRBV20-1|many|TRBJ2-1
TGCAGTGCGGCAGGGCTTGAGCAGTTCTTC
CSAAGLEQFF
>.|TRBV20-1|many|TRBJ2-1
TGCAGTGCTAGAGAAGGAGGTGGTGAGCAGTTCTTC
CSAREGGGEQFF
>TRBD1|TRBV7-2|many|TRBJ1-2
TGTGCCAGCAGCTTAGGAGGCGGACAGGATGGCTACACCTTC
CASSLGGGQDGYTF
>.|TRBV5-5|many|TRBJ1-6
TGTGCCAGCAGCCACTCCGACAGTTATAATTCACCCCTCCACTTT
CASSHSDSYNSPLHF
>TRBD2|TRBV7-2|many|TRBJ2-1
TGTGCCAGCAGGGCGGGACTAGCGGGAGAAGGGGAGCAGTTCTTC
CASRAGLAGEGEQFF
>TRBD2|TRBV20-1|many|TRBJ2-1
TGCAGTGCTAGAAACCAGCGGGGGGCCAATGAGCAGTTCTTC
CSARNQRGANEQFF
>.|TRBV7-9|many|TRBJ1-5
TGTGCCAGCAGCTTGCATTCAGGGTCGAATCAGCCCCAGCATTTT
CASSLHSGSNQPQHF
>TRBD1|TRBV5-8|.|TRBJ1-1
TGTGCCAGCAGCCTTTGGACAGGGGGCATGGACACTGAAGCTTTCTTT
CASSLWTGGMDTEAFF
>.|TRBV5-1|many|TRBJ2-1
TGCGCCAGCAGCTTGACCCTTGACAATGAGCAGTTCTTC
CASSLTLDNEQFF
>TRBD1|TRBV27|many|TRBJ2-7
TGTGCCAGCAGTTACCAGCTCAGGGACAGGGGCCACGAGCAGTACTTC
CASSYQLRDRGHEQYF
>.|TRBV3-1|many|TRBJ1-1
TGTGCCAGCAGCCCGCACAGGAGCATGAACACTGAAGCTTTCTTT
CASSPHRSMNTEAFF
>.|TRBV11-2|.|TRBJ2-1
TGTGCCAGCAGCTTAGGGACTCGTTACAATGAGCAGTTCTTC
CASSLGTRYNEQFF
>.|TRBV28|many|TRBJ2-7
TGTGCCAGCAGTCCCCCAGGGACGTTGAGCTCCTACGAGCAGTACTTC
CASSPPGTLSSYEQYF
>TRBD1|TRBV6-6|once|TRBJ2-5
TGTTCCAGTGCAGGGGGCGAAGAGACCCAGTACTTC
CSSAGGEETQYF
>.|TRBV3-1|.|TRBJ1-2
TGTGCCAGCAGCCTCGCACGAAGTGGCTACACCTTC
CASSLARSGYTF
>TRBD2|TRBV7-2|many|TRBJ2-5
TGTGCCAGCAGCTTTCGGACTAGCGCAGAAGAGACCCAGTACTTC
CASSFRTSAEETQYF
>.|TRBV29-1|few|TRBJ2-7
TGCAGCGTTGGCAGAAGCTCCTACGAGCAGTACTTC
CSVGRSSYEQYF
>.|TRBV28|many|TRBJ1-1
TGTGCCAGCAGTTTAGACAACCCGAACACTGAAGCTTTCTTT
CASSLDNPNTEAFF
>.|TRBV11-3|many|TRBJ1-1
TGTGCCAGCAGCTTAGAGGGCATTTCGAACACTGAAGCTTTCTTT
CASSLEGISNTEAFF
>.|TRBV4-1|many|TRBJ1-1
TGCGCCAGCAGCCAAGATCCCCAACCGAACACTGAAGCTTTCTTT
CASSQDPQPNTEAFF
>.|TRBV10-3|many|TRBJ1-1
TGTGCCATCAGTGAGTCAGGAGACACTGAAGCTTTCTTT
CAISESGDTEAFF
>.|TRBV7-9|many|TRBJ2-7
TGTGCCAGCAGCTCTCGGGCCAGCTACGAGCAGTACTTC
CASSSRASYEQYF
>.|TRBV27|.|TRBJ1-6
TGTAACAGCAGTTTACGGTCAGGCGGCTCCTATAATTCACCCCTCCACTTT
CNSSLRSGGSYNSPLHF
>.|TRBV2|.|TRBJ1-1
TGTGCCAGCAGTCCCACAGCCCTAGCTGAAGCTTTCTTT
CASSPTALAEAFF
>TRBD2|TRBV3-1|.|TRBJ2-1
TGTGCCAGCAGCCAGGGACTAGCGGAGTACAATGAGCAGTTCTTC
CASSQGLAEYNEQFF
>.|TRBV6-1|many|TRBJ1-5
TGTGCCAGCATCCCTTACGATAGCAATCAGCCCCAGCATTTT
CASIPYDSNQPQHF
>TRBD2|TRBV5-1|.|TRBJ2-3
TGCGCCAGCAGCTTGGAACTAGCGGGAGGGCCGGTAGATACGCAGTATTTT
CASSLELAGGPVDTQYF
>.|TRBV6-1|many|TRBJ1-5
TGTGCCAGCACTACAGGGAACCAGCCCCAGCATTTT
CASTTGNQPQHF
>.|TRBV20-1|many|TRBJ2-3
TGCGGTTGGGGCGGCCGGGGGCCGGGAGATACGCAGTATTTT
CGWGGRGPGDTQYF
>.|TRBV7-2|many|TRBJ2-2
TGTGCCAGCAGCTTACGTTGGCCGGGACTCTTGACGAACACCGGGGAGCTGTTTTTT
CASSLRWPGLLTNTGELFF
>.|TRBV6-1|many|TRBJ1-2
TGTGCCAGCAGTTCGGGGGGGTCCTATGGCTACACCTTC
CASSSGGSYGYTF
>.|TRBV6-5|.|TRBJ2-1
TGTGCCAGCGGTTACCAACAGAGAAGGAGAGGGGACAATGAGCAGTTCTTC
CASGYQQRRRGDNEQFF